Given below is one T cell receptor beta chain in context. Antigen: not known. CDR3 length equals 15 residues. Germline V gene sequence: CDR1 PRHDT, CDR2 FYEKMQ (reference sequence). V gave up 2 bases and J gave up 1 base, with 12 bases separating them. The method was immunoSEQ multiplex PCR; TCRdb's version includes in-frame clones alone and lacks a portion of them. This sample has over a million clones; about four fifths occur once, and the top ten carry about 0.52%. The data were taken from a study of shared clonotypes between healthy human individuals. Study-level points and caveats: Compared with clonotypes that all four donors shared, non-shared clonotypes had lower generation probabilities.

The rearrangement uses TRBV13 and TRBJ2-7; D is uncertain. Input material: memory CD4+ T cells from PBMCs. The subset here: CD45RA-negative fraction. This sequence originates from a man younger than 35 in good health. Some clones in this sample may be carry-over from other donors' samples. CDR3 coding DNA: TGTGCCAGCAGCTTAAGGTCCGTCTGGTCCTACGAGCAGTACTTC. It is translated as CASSLRSVWSYEQYF.